Shown below are 13 T cell receptor beta chains from a single sample sequenced in a study of shared clonotypes between healthy human individuals. Profiled with immunoSEQ multiplex PCR; TCRdb holds only in-frame clones, not every one. The data contain millions of clones, approximately 94% of them singletons. Sequenced input: naive CD4+ T cells sorted from blood. Subset: CD45RA+ positively selected. These receptors were taken from a man aged 18 to 30 in good health.

This clone was counted once. This chain connects TRBV5-1 to TRBJ1-1; possible D gene TRBD1, 6 bases. Deletions cut 4 bases from V and 4 bases from J, with 23 bases between. CDR1 SGHRS and CDR2 YFSETQ come from the germline V gene. The CDR3 is 17 amino acids. CDR3 loop: CASSLNPTGGWATEAFF. CDR3 DNA sequence: TGCGCCAGCAGCCTAAACCCGACAGGTGGGTGGGCCACTGAAGCTTTCTTT.

The chain combines TRBV7-9 with TRBJ2-5; TRBD2 matches at 7 bases. The tail of the sequence fits TRBJ2-7 better, so the J call may be wrong. Germline V gives CDR1 SEHNR, CDR2 FQNEAQ (reference sequence). CDR3 length: 18 residues. CDR3 nucleotide sequence: TGTGCCAGCAGCTTAGGGGATCGGGGGAGGGGCGCAGTGTACGAGCAGTACTTC. Translated, it gives CASSLGDRGRGAVYEQYF.

This clone was seen more than once but under ten times. The rearrangement joins TRBV27 to TRBJ2-2, with D unclear. CDR1 is MNHEY and CDR2 is SMNVEV in the germline V gene (reference sequence). Trimming left V 7 bases short and J 1 base short, with 10 bases between. CDR3 length equals 14 residues. The DNA of the CDR3 is TGTGCCAGCATGCTAAGGGAGAACACCGGGGAGCTGTTTTTT. Its translation: CASMLRENTGELFF.

This chain uses TRBV19 with TRBJ2-2, with D hard to call. The CDR3 runs to 11 residues. Looked up from germline, CDR1 is LNHDA and CDR2 is SQIVND (reference sequence). The ends were cut back, 2 bases at V and 10 bases at J, with 5 bases in the middle. The CDR3 here is CASSIPPELFF. The CDR3 nucleotides read TGTGCCAGTAGTATACCCCCGGAGCTGTTTTTT.

The rearrangement joins TRBV6-4 to TRBJ2-7; 8 bases agree with TRBD2. Per germline, CDR1 MRHNA and CDR2 SNTAGT. The J segment lost 0 bases and the V segment lost 7 bases, leaving 11 bases of the junction unmatched. The CDR3 consists of 16 residues. In nucleotides, the CDR3 is TGTGCCAGCACCCCTGTCACTAGCGGCAGCTCCTACGAGCAGTACTTC. This gives the protein CASTPVTSGSSYEQYF.

The DNA of the CDR3 is TGTGCCAGCAGTCCTCAGGGGGGAGGCCCTTATAGCAATCAGCCCCAGCATTTT. As protein: CASSPQGGGPYSNQPQHF. This chain connects TRBV28 to TRBJ1-5, with 7 bases that match TRBD1. Germline V gene lookup returns CDR1 MDHEN and CDR2 SYDVKM. V shed 5 bases and J 0 bases; nucleotides not matched to a gene: 13. This CDR3 is built from 18 residues.

This chain joins TRBV30 and TRBJ1-6; no clear D gene. CDR1 and CDR2 (germline): GTSNPN, SVGIG (reference sequence). The CDR3 is 13 residues long. V was clipped by 2 bases and J by 14 bases, with 16 bases between them. CDR3 residues: CAWSPASQRSLHF. The DNA of the CDR3 is TGTGCCTGGAGTCCAGCCTCACAGCGATCCCTCCACTTT.

The chain has TRBV9 and TRBJ1-4; 7 bases fit TRBD1. Germline lookup yields CDR1 SGDLS and CDR2 YYNGEE. CDR3 length: 17 amino acids. J lost 4 bases, V lost 0 bases, and 9 bases had no gene match. In DNA, the CDR3 is TGTGCCAGCAGCGTAGAAAAGGGGGCGCGGAATAATGAAAAACTGTTTTTT. Its protein is CASSVEKGARNNEKLFF.

The chain links TRBV12-5 to TRBJ1-4; 7 bases match TRBD1. This CDR3 comprises 19 residues. Losses at the gene ends were 3 bases for V and 0 bases for J; bases not matched to a gene: 13. Germline-derived CDR1 and CDR2 are LGHNT and FRNRAP. The CDR3 DNA reads as TGTGCTAGTGGTTTAATTGAGAAGGGGCAGGGGGCAACTAATGAAAAACTGTTTTTT. Residues: CASGLIEKGQGATNEKLFF.

This rearrangement joins TRBV28 to TRBJ2-7; D not certain. With 5 bases removed from V and 6 bases from J, the gap between germline ends came to 11 bases. Germline V lookup: CDR1 MDHEN, CDR2 SYDVKM. The CDR3 contains 12 residues. This chain's CDR3 is CASSLTRAEQYF. The CDR3 DNA is TGTGCCAGCAGTCTCACCCGGGCCGAGCAGTACTTC.

The chain is built from TRBV10-1 and TRBJ2-2, with 11 bases matching TRBD2. This CDR3 has 18 amino acids. V lost 4 bases and J lost 2; bases outside the gene matches: 9. Per the germline V gene, CDR1 is WNHNN and CDR2 is SYGVQD (reference sequence). Here the CDR3 reads CASSGLAGGSYNTGELFF. The CDR3, as DNA: TGCGCCAGCAGTGGGCTAGCGGGGGGCTCCTATAACACCGGGGAGCTGTTTTTT.

The rearrangement uses TRBV10-1 and TRBJ2-4; 7 nucleotides line up with TRBD2. This CDR3 has 15 residues. Germline V lookup: CDR1 WNHNN, CDR2 SYGVQD (reference sequence). J gave up 1 base and V 3 bases, and 3 bases lay outside the gene matches. The CDR3 DNA reads as TGCGCCAGCAGTGAACGGGAGGCGGCCAAAAACATTCAGTACTTC. This translates into CASSEREAAKNIQYF.

The CDR3 nucleotides are TGCGCCAGCAGCCTCGGGGGGGGCAGCCAGCCCCAGCATTTT. Translating it yields CASSLGGGSQPQHF. The J gene is TRBJ1-5, the V gene TRBV5-1; TRBD1 might be the D (6 bases). Per the germline V gene, CDR1 is SGHRS and CDR2 is YFSETQ. This CDR3 has 14 residues. Trimming left V 4 bases short and J 7 bases short, with 15 bases between.